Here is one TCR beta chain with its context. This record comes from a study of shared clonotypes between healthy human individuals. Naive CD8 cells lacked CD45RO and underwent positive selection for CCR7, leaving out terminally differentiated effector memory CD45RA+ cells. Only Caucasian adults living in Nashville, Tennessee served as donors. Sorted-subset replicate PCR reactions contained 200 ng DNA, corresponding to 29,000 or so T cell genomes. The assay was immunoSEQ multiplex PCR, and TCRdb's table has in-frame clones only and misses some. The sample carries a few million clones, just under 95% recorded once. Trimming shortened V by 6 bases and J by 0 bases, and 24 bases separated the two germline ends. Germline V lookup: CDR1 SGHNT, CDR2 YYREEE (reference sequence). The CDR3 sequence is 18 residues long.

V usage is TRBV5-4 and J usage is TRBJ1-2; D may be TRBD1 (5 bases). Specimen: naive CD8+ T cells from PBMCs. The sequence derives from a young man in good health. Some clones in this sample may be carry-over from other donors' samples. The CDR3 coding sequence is TGTGCCAGCACCGAACAGTCCGAGTGGGGGATAGCTAACTATGGCTACACCTTC. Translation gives CASTEQSEWGIANYGYTF.